The present T cell receptor (beta chain) was sequenced within a study of CXCR3-negative and CXCR3-positive naive CD8 T cells (dated by TCRdb to about 2019). Looking at the study overall: In total, roughly 140 million TRB reads were obtained, which works out to roughly 1.5 +/- 0.3 million reads per library. Naive subsets from roughly 5 donors and memory cells from 3 donors were included in the TRBV-TRBJ cluster analysis. Diversity and physicochemical repertoire analyses covered about a dozen donors pooled from two independent experiments. What the work shows at the level of the full study, not this receptor alone: TRB CDR3s from CXCR3-positive naive cells showed higher hydrophobicity (lower Kidera factor 4), lower energy, and higher strength and volume indices than CXCR3-negative naive cells. Because surface CD5, which is linked to self-reactivity in mice, was comparable between the naive subsets, TCR interaction strength was also inferred from the physicochemical properties of TRB CDR3s. Comparably high repertoire diversity was found in both naive subsets, whereas much lower repertoire diversity was found in memory CD8+ T cells. Freshly isolated PBMCs were used for most assays because CXCR3 expression went down partially after cryopreservation. TRBV-TRBJ usage was similar between naive CXCR3-negative and CXCR3-positive cells from the same donor, while memory cells showed distinct patterns.

On this clonotype: Which antigen it targets is not known.

For every CD8+ T cell subset, around 300,000 cells were flow-sorted straight into RLT lysis buffer, and each subset was sorted in triplicate. Naive CD8+ T cells were defined stringently as CD45RO-CCR7+CD27+CD95- to exclude memory contaminants. Peripheral blood mononuclear cells were isolated from buffy coats by standard density gradient centrifugation. A FACSAria III was used to flow-sort naive CD8+ T cells into CXCR3-negative and CXCR3-positive populations. An RNeasy Mini Kit was used to extract total RNA from the sorted cells. Including cysteine and phenylalanine, the CDR3 has 11 amino acids. This entry has no DNA. Per the germline V gene, SNHLY is the CDR1 and FYNNEI is the CDR2. Sequencing was carried out with a NextSeq 550. The Human TCR Profiling Kit (MiLaboratory) was used to prepare UMI-labeled 5' RACE TRB cDNA libraries. The full amount of extracted RNA was used for cDNA synthesis, and the full amount of resulting cDNA was used for PCR amplification. Libraries were prepared in parallel with an identical number of PCR cycles. On the study's bioinformatics: With a requirement of at least two reads per UMI, MIGEC and MiXCR extracted about 50,000 +/- 10,000 unique UMI-labeled TRB cDNA molecules per library. On average, each library contained roughly 40,000 +/- 10,000 functional in-frame TRB CDR3 nucleotide clonotypes without stop codons. After downsampling to 5000 UMI-labeled TRB molecules per sample, diversity metrics such as normalized Shannon-Wiener and Chao1 were calculated in VDJtools. VDJtools was used to calculate clonotype-size-weighted physicochemical properties of the central five CDR3 residues, namely interaction energy, strength, volume and Kidera factor 4. Each entry corresponds to one CDR3 protein sequence from reads that TCRdb reprocessed, and DNA is not given. In this record, the V and J calls reflect TCRdb's handling and not the investigators' own analysis. The sample table gives 70,000 to 100,000 distinct CDR3 sequences. The ten most abundant clones make up about 1% of the sample.

In this chain, TRBV2 is recombined with TRBJ2-1. This receptor was obtained from a human donor in good health. Some clones in this sample may be carry-over from other donors' samples. The specimen was naive CXCR3- CD8+ T cells from blood. The sample's cell subset or site label, in plain terms: CD45RO-CCR7+CD27+CD95- naive CD8+ T cells lacking CXCR3 (TNR3-). The CDR3 protein is CASSPWDEQFF.